This T cell receptor beta chain was observed in a study of a mutant IDH1 vaccine in newly diagnosed glioma. CDR1 LNHDA and CDR2 SQIVND come from the germline V gene (reference sequence). The V end lost 7 bases, the J end lost 1 base, and 5 bases lay between the germline ends. This CDR3 is built from 12 residues. Assay used: immunoSEQ multiplex PCR; TCRdb lists only in-frame clones, some missing. The data contain approximately 70,000 clones, 79% of them seen just once; the ten biggest clones take up approximately 8.2%. Stated time point: baseline, week 1 (first vaccination visit). Indicated treatment: pre-vaccination baseline after standard-of-care therapy.

The clonotype was recovered from a man over 45 with glioma. The material was PBMCs, obtained from a glioma patient treated with radiotherapy, temozolomide or both. The rearrangement joins TRBV19 to TRBJ1-5; D unclear. The CDR3 DNA is TGTGCCAGTACCCGGAGCAATCAGCCCCAGCATTTT. This sequence encodes CASTRSNQPQHF. The complete variable domain, with remaining parts taken from reference TRBV19 and TRBJ1-5, reads DGGITQSPKYLFRKEGQNVTLSCEQNLNHDAMYWYRQDPGQGLRLIYYSQIVNDFQKGDIAEGYSVSREKKESFPLTVTSAQKNPTAFYLCASTRSNQPQHFGDGTRLSIL.